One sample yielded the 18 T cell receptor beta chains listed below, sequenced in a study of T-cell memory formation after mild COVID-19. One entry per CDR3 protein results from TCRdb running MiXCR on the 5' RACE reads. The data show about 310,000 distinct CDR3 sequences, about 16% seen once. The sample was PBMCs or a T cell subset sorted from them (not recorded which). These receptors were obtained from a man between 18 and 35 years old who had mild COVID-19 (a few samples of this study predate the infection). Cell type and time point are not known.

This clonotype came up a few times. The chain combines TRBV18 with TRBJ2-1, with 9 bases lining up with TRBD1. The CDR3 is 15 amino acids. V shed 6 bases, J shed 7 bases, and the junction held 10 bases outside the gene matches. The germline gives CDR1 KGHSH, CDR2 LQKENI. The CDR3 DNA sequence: TGTGCCAGCTCCGAAAGGTTGACAGGGGGAAATGAGCAGTTCTTC. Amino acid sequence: CASSERLTGGNEQFF.

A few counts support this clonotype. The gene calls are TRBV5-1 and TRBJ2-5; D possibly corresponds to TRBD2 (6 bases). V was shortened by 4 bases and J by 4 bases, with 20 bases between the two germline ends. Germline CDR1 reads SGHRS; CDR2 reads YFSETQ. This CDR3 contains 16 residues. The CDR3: CASSRRGLLVSETQYF. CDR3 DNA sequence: TGCGCCAGCAGCCGCCGGGGGTTGCTGGTATCAGAGACCCAGTACTTC.

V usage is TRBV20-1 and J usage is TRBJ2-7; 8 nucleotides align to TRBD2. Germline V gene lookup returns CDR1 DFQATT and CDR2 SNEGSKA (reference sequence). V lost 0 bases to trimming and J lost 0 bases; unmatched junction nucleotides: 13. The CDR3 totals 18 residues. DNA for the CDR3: TGCAGTGCTAGAGACTCGCCGGGCGGGGGGCTACACTCCTACGAGCAGTACGTC. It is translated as CSARDSPGGGLHSYEQYV.

The CDR3 loop reads CSAPSGLKTQYF. CDR3 coding DNA: TGCAGTGCCCCCTCCGGGCTGAAGACCCAGTACTTC. V gene TRBV20-1 combines with J gene TRBJ2-5; no clear D gene. Trimming took 6 bases from V and 6 from J, leaving 14 bases between them. This CDR3 region has 12 residues. The V gene's germline CDR1 is DFQATT and CDR2 SNEGSKA (reference sequence).

CDR3 amino acids: CASGWGGDDEQFF. In nucleotides, the CDR3 is TGTGCCAGTGGATGGGGCGGGGACGATGAGCAGTTCTTC. The chain carries TRBV19 and TRBJ2-1, with D possibly TRBD2 on 6 matching bases. This CDR3 has 13 residues. Between the trimmed V and J ends, which lost 8 bases and 8 bases, there was a span of 16 bases. CDR1 LNHDA and CDR2 SQIVND come from the germline V gene (reference sequence).

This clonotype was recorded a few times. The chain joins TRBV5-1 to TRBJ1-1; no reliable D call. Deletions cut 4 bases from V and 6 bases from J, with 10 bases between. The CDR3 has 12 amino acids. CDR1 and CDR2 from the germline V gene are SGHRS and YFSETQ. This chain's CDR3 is CASSRPGAEAFF. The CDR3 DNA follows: TGCGCCAGCAGCCGCCCCGGGGCTGAAGCTTTCTTT.

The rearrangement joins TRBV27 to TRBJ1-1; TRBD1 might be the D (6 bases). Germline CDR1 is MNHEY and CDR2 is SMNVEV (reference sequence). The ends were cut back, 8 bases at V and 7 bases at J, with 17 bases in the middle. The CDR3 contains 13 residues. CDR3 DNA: TGTGCCAGCCATAGAGGGGGGGGTGTTGAAGCTTTCTTT. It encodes CASHRGGGVEAFF.

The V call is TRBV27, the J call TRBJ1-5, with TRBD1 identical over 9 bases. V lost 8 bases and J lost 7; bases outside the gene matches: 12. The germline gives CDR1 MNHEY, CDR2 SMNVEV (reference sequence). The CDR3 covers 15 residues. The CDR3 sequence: CASLPGQGVGQPQHF. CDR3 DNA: TGTGCCAGCTTACCGGGACAGGGAGTCGGACAGCCCCAGCATTTT.

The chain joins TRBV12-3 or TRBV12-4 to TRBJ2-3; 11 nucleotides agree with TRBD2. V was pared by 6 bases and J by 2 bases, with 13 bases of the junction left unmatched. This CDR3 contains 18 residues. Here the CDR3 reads CASRAFGASGGPTDTQYF. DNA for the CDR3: TGTGCCAGCAGGGCCTTCGGGGCTAGCGGGGGGCCCACAGATACGCAGTATTTT.

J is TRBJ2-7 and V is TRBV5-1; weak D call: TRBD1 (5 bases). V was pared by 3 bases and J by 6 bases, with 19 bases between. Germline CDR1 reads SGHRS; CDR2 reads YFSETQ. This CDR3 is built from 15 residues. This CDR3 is CASSYSATVGSEQYF. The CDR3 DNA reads TGCGCCAGCAGCTACTCGGCGACAGTGGGATCCGAGCAGTACTTC.

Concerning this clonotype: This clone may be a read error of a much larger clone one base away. The CDR3 DNA follows: TGCGCCAGCAGCGCAACCGGGAGTGGGGATGAAGCTTTATTT. Protein: CASSATGSGDEALF. V is TRBV5-1 and J is TRBJ1-1; D gene unclear. The CDR3 runs 14 residues. Germline CDR1 is SGHRS and CDR2 is YFSETQ.

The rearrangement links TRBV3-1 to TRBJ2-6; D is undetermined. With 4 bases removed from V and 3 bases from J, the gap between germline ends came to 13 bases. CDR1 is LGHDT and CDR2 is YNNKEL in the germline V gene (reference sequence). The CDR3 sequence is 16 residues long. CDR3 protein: CASSPRVGSGANVLTF. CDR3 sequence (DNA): TGTGCCAGCAGCCCTAGGGTGGGCAGTGGGGCCAACGTCCTGACTTTC.

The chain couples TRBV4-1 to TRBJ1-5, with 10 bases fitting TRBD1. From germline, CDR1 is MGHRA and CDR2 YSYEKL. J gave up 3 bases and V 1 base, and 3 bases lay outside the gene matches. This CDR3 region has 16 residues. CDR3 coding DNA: TGCGCCAGCAGCCAAGGGACAGGGGGTAACAATCAGCCCCAGCATTTT. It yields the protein CASSQGTGGNNQPQHF.

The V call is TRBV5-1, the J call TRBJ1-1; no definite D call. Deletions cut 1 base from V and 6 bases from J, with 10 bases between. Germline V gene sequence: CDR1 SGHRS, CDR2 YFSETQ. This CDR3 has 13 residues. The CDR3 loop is CASSLSAVSEAFF. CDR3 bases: TGCGCCAGCAGCTTGTCGGCGGTGTCTGAAGCTTTCTTT.

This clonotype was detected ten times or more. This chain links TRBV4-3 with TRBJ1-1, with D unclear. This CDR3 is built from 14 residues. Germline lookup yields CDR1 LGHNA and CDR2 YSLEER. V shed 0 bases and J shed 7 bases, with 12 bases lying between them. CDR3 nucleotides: TGCGCCAGCAGCCAAGAGGCCTCGGGATATGAAGCTTTCTTT. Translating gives CASSQEASGYEAFF.

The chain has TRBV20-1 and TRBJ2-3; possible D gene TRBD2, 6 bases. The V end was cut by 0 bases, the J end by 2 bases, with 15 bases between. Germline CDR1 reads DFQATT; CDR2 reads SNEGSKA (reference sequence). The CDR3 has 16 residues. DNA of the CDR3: TGCAGTGCTAGAGATTCGCGGGGTTTTGACACAGATACGCAGTATTTT. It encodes CSARDSRGFDTDTQYF.

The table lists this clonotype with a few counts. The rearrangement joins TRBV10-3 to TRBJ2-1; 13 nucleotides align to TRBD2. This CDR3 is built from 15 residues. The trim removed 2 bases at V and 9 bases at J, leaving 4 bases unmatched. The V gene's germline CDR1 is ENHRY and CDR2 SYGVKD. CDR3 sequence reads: CAISETSGGAGEQFF. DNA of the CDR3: TGTGCCATCAGTGAGACTAGCGGGGGGGCCGGTGAGCAGTTCTTC.

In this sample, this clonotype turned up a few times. The CDR3 DNA reads TGTGCCAGCAGCCAGGACAGGGAGGCCCTCCACTTT. This translates into CASSQDREALHF. J is TRBJ1-6 and V is TRBV7-9, with 8 bases fitting TRBD1. Germline CDR1 is SEHNR and CDR2 is FQNEAQ (reference sequence). CDR3 length: 12 residues. V gave up 5 bases and J gave up 14 bases; unmatched junction bases: 5.